This is a list of T cell receptor beta chains from one sample in a study of blood T cell repertoires in COVID-19. The table came from immunoSEQ multiplex PCR; TCRdb's copy has only in-frame clones and leaves some out. The sample carries approximately 250,000 clones, 84% recorded once. The sequencing input was peripheral blood. All receptors derive from a woman aged 35 to 49 who had recovered from COVID-19. The CDR3 runs from the conserved cysteine through the conserved F or W. The D gene is left open where the match is weak. Clone size is given for some rows only: seen once, a few or many times, or a class if the clone is expanded.

j_call | clone_size | d_call | v_call | cdr3_nt | cdr3_aa
TRBJ1-1 | . | TRBD1 | TRBV5-1 | TGCGCCAGCAGCTCAGGGGGCAGGGCTGAAGCTTTCTTT | CASSSGGRAEAFF
TRBJ2-2 | . | TRBD1 | TRBV4-3 | TGCGCCAGCAGCCAAGGGGTCAGGGGGCGGCTGTCGAACACCGGGGAGCTGTTTTTT | CASSQGVRGRLSNTGELFF
TRBJ2-1 | . | TRBD1 | TRBV7-2 | TGTGCCAGCAGCCGACAGGGCGATGAGCAGTTCTTC | CASSRQGDEQFF
TRBJ2-2 | . | . | TRBV24-1 | TGTGCCACCAGTACAGGGCTGGGGGAGCTGTTTTTT | CATSTGLGELFF
TRBJ2-7 | . | . | TRBV11-3 | TGTGCCAGCAGCATCGCAGGGAAAACCTACGAGCAGTACTTC | CASSIAGKTYEQYF
TRBJ2-3 | . | . | TRBV6-5 | TGTGCCAGTACAACCCCCGGGGGAGATACGCAGTATTTT | CASTTPGGDTQYF
TRBJ1-2 | . | . | TRBV6-2/TRBV6-3 | TGTGCCAGCAGTTACTCTTACAGGGATTCAGGCTACACCTTC | CASSYSYRDSGYTF
TRBJ1-4 | . | . | TRBV11-2 | TGTGCCAGTTCCGTAGCTGGACTCCTTAATGAAAAACTGTTTTTT | CASSVAGLLNEKLFF
TRBJ2-3 | . | . | TRBV3-1/TRBV3-2 | TGTGCCAGCAGCCCGCCGGGAACAGATACGCAGTATTTT | CASSPPGTDTQYF
TRBJ1-4 | few | . | TRBV27 | TGTGCCAGCAGCAACCGTATCGGACAGATCAATGAAAAACTGTTTTTT | CASSNRIGQINEKLFF
TRBJ1-3 | . | . | TRBV11-2 | TGTGCCAGCAGCCCCTGGGGGGGCGGTGGAAACACCATATATTTT | CASSPWGGGGNTIYF
TRBJ1-6 | few | . | TRBV19 | TGTGCCAGTAGTACCAGGGATTCACCCCTCCACTTT | CASSTRDSPLHF
TRBJ2-3 | . | TRBD2 | TRBV29-1 | TGCAGCGTGCGGGGACTAGCGACAGATACGCAGTATTTT | CSVRGLATDTQYF
TRBJ1-4 | many | TRBD1 | TRBV7-9 | TGTGCCAGCAGCTTGGGGTGGACAGGGGGTTTGACTAATGAAAAACTGTTTTTT | CASSLGWTGGLTNEKLFF
TRBJ2-7 | . | TRBD2 | TRBV19 | TGTGCCAGTAGTATGTCGCTAGCGGGGGGCTACGAGCAGTACTTC | CASSMSLAGGYEQYF
TRBJ2-5 | . | TRBD1 | TRBV19 | TGTGCCAGTAGTATCTGGGGACAGGGGGCGGAGACCCAGTACTTC | CASSIWGQGAETQYF
TRBJ1-2 | . | . | TRBV7-2 | TGTGCCAGCAGCTTCGGGGGGGACTATGGCTACACCTTC | CASSFGGDYGYTF
TRBJ1-3 | . | . | TRBV29-1 | TGCAGCGTTGCCGATAGCGGGGTTACCAAGATATATTTT | CSVADSGVTKIYF
TRBJ2-5 | . | . | TRBV5-4 | TGTGCCAGCAGCCCGGCGACAGGCGAGGAGACCCAGTACTTC | CASSPATGEETQYF
TRBJ1-3 | . | . | TRBV28 | TGTGCCAGCAGTTTAGGCAGGGCTGGAAACACCATATATTTT | CASSLGRAGNTIYF